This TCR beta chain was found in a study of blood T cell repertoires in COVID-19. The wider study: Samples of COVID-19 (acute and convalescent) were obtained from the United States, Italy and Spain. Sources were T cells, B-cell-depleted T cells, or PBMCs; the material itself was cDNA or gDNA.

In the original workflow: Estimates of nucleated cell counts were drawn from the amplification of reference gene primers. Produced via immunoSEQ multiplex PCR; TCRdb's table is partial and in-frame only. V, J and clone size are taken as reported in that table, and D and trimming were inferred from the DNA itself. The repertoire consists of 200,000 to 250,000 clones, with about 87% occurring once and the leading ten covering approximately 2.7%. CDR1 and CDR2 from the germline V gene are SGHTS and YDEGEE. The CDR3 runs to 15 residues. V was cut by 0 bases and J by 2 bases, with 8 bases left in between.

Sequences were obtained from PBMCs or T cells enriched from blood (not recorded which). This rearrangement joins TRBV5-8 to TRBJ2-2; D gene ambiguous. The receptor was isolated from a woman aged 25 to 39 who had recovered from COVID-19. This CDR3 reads CASSLGQINTGELFF. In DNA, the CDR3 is TGTGCCAGCAGCTTGGGCCAGATAAACACCGGGGAGCTGTTTTTT.